This T cell receptor beta chain was captured in a study of T cell responses to AZD1222 COVID-19 vaccine. Whole-study findings and limits: Targets within unmutated variant regions were reportedly found for nearly half of spike-specific TCRs.

This clone came up once. Its antigen is still unknown. TCRdb keeps only in-frame clones here, not all; method: immunoSEQ multiplex PCR. The data contain approximately 74,000 clones, 86% of them singletons. The specimen comprised peripheral blood, sampled on day 0 of AZD1222 vaccination. The source is an adult in good health.

The CDR3: CAWSVQLNTEAFF. The CDR3, as DNA: TGTGCCTGGAGTGTACAGTTGAACACTGAAGCTTTCTTT. The V and J genes are TRBV30 and TRBJ1-1; D remains unclear. Germline V gene sequence: CDR1 GTSNPN, CDR2 SVGIG (reference sequence). The CDR3 loop spans 13 amino acids. Trimming pared 0 bases from V and 0 bases from J, leaving 5 bases between.